This TCR beta chain came from a study of blood T cell repertoires in COVID-19. Trimming shortened V by 0 bases and J by 6 bases, and 8 bases separated the two germline ends. Germline values: CDR1 SGHTA, CDR2 FQGNSA. The CDR3 runs 13 residues. Only in-frame clones appear in the TCRdb table, and some are missing; sequencing was by immunoSEQ multiplex PCR. Counted here are 200,000 to 250,000 clones, about four fifths occurring once; the ten biggest clones make up 3.4%. The origin of this receptor is a woman aged 18-29 years with acute or convalescent COVID-19. Material: peripheral blood. The chain is built from TRBV7-2 and TRBJ1-2; D ambiguous. Here the CDR3 DNA reads TGTGCCAGCAGCTTAGCGCAAACAGATGGCTACACCTTC. Its protein product is CASSLAQTDGYTF.